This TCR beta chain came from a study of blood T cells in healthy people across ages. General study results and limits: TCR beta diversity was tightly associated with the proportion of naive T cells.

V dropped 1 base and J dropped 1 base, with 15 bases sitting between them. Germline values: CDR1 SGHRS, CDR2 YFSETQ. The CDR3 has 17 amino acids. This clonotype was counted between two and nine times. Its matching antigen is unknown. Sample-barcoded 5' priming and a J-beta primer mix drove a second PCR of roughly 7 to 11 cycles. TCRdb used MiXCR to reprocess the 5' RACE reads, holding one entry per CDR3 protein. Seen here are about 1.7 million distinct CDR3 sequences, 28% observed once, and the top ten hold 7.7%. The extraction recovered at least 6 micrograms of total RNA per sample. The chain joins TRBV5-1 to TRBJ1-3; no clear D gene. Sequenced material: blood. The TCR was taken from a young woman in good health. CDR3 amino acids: CASSLRPLVNSGNTIYF. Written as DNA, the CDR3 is TGCGCCAGCAGCTTGCGACCTCTTGTCAATTCTGGAAACACCATATATTTT.